This TCR beta chain was identified in a study of cytomegalovirus exposure and HLA in healthy donors. PCR was performed using 60 Vbeta and 13 Jbeta primers. Assay used: immunoSEQ multiplex PCR; TCRdb lists only in-frame clones, some missing. The table lists 130,000 or so clones, 65% to 75% of them singletons. After removal of 2 bases from V and 6 bases from J, the junction contained 9 bases not matched to a gene. CDR1 and CDR2 from the germline V gene are LGHNA and YNFKEQ. This CDR3 contains 16 residues. This clonotype was obtained from a man aged 35 to 55 in good health and CMV-seropositive. Specimen: PBMCs. The chain employs TRBV4-2 and TRBJ2-3; 9 bases map to TRBD2. The CDR3, as DNA: TGTGCCAGCAGCCAAAGTACTAGCGGGCCGCGGGATACGCAGTATTTT. It is translated as CASSQSTSGPRDTQYF.